Presented here are 27 T cell receptor beta chains from one specimen sequenced in a study of CD8 T cells in Susac syndrome. A quantity of roughly 0.5 to 1 ug RNA underwent reverse transcription using random hexamers. TCRdb used MiXCR to reprocess the immunoSEQ multiplex PCR reads, holding one entry per CDR3 protein. In the table there are 170,000 or so distinct CDR3 sequences, approximately 94% of which are singletons. What was sequenced was CD4+ T cells from PBMCs. These receptors originate from a human donor with multiple sclerosis.

This sequence joins TRBV3-1 and TRBJ2-1; maybe TRBD1 (6 bases). The V end lost 1 base, the J end lost 9 bases, and 10 bases lay between the germline ends. Germline V gives CDR1 LGHDT, CDR2 YNNKEL (reference sequence). This CDR3 contains 13 residues. The CDR3 DNA is TGTGCCAGCAGCCAAGCAGGGGCGGGTGAGCAGTTCTTC. Its translation: CASSQAGAGEQFF.

This sequence joins TRBV7-9 and TRBJ1-2, with TRBD1 matching 8 bases. This CDR3 spans 14 amino acids. Trimming removed 5 bases from V and 2 bases from J; junction bases left unmatched: 4. CDR1 and CDR2 from the germline V gene are SEHNR and FQNEAQ (reference sequence). The CDR3 DNA reads as TGTGCCAGCAGCGGGACAGGAGGCAACTATGGCTACACCTTC. Its translation is CASSGTGGNYGYTF.

The genes are TRBV28 and TRBJ2-7; 9 nucleotides agree with TRBD1. CDR3 size: 15 residues. J gave up 4 bases and V 8 bases, and 12 bases lay outside the gene matches. Germline-derived CDR1 and CDR2 are MDHEN and SYDVKM. The CDR3 is CASLPTGTGIYEQYF. Written as DNA, the CDR3 is TGTGCCAGCCTCCCCACCGGGACAGGGATATACGAGCAGTACTTC.

The chain couples TRBV3-1 to TRBJ1-1, with a weak D call TRBD1 (5 bases). V lost 3 bases and J lost 1, with 9 bases in between. CDR1 is LGHDT, CDR2 YNNKEL, per germline (reference sequence). The CDR3 length is 14 residues. In DNA form, the CDR3 reads TGTGCCAGCAGCCAGCGGGGGACGAACACTGAAGCTTTCTTT. Amino acid sequence: CASSQRGTNTEAFF.

This clonotype was observed a single time. V is TRBV12-3 or TRBV12-4 and J is TRBJ1-1; D not certain. CDR3 size: 15 residues. Trimming removed 6 bases from V and 0 bases from J, with 14 bases in between. CDR3 bases: TGTGCCAGCAGCCAGCGGACGGGAATGAACACTGAAGCTTTCTTT. Protein: CASSQRTGMNTEAFF.

V is TRBV19 and J is TRBJ1-5; D perhaps matches TRBD1 (5 bases). Trimming cost V 5 bases and J 9 bases, with 17 bases left between them. The germline CDR1 and CDR2 sequences are LNHDA and SQIVND (reference sequence). The CDR3 runs to 14 residues. For the CDR3, the DNA is TGTGCCAGTAGTTACGGGACGGGTGAGGGGCCCCAGCATTTT. Translating gives CASSYGTGEGPQHF.

The chain uses TRBV5-1 and TRBJ2-3; 8 nucleotides agree with TRBD1. The CDR3 covers 15 residues. V shed 4 bases, J shed 4 bases, and the junction held 8 bases outside the gene matches. Per the germline V gene, CDR1 is SGHRS and CDR2 is YFSETQ. CDR3 residues: CASSLLQGEADTQYF. Here the CDR3 DNA reads TGCGCCAGCAGCCTTCTACAGGGGGAAGCAGATACGCAGTATTTT. The full variable domain, with the rest looked up from reference TRBV5-1 and TRBJ2-3, is KAGVTQTPRYLIKTRGQQVTLSCSPISGHRSVSWYQQTPGQGLQFLFEYFSETQRNKGNFPGRFSGRQFSNSRSEMNVSTLELGDSALYLCASSLLQGEADTQYFGPGTRLTVL.

DNA of the CDR3: TGCAGTGCTCCCGGGACAGCAATGAACACTGAAGCTTTCTTT. Translation: CSAPGTAMNTEAFF. The chain has TRBV20-1 and TRBJ1-1; TRBD1 aligns across 7 bases. CDR3 length: 14 amino acids. Germline V gene lookup returns CDR1 DFQATT and CDR2 SNEGSKA (reference sequence). After removal of 5 bases from V and 0 bases from J, the junction contained 6 bases not matched to a gene.

V and J are TRBV5-4 and TRBJ1-2; the match to TRBD1 covers 11 bases. The CDR3 sequence is 15 residues long. The V gene end was trimmed by 3 bases and the J gene end by 5 bases; junction bases not matched to a gene: 6. CDR1 and CDR2 (germline): SGHNT, YYREEE (reference sequence). The DNA for the CDR3 is TGTGCCAGCAGCTGGACAGGGGGCGACGATTATGGCTACACCTTC. This gives the protein CASSWTGGDDYGYTF.

V and J are TRBV6-1 and TRBJ2-6; 9 nucleotides agree with TRBD1. Trimming took 4 bases from V and 2 from J; bases not matched to a gene: 3. CDR1 is MNHNS and CDR2 is SASEGT in the germline V gene. The CDR3 length is 16 residues. CDR3 sequence (DNA): TGTGCCAGCAGTGGAACAGGGGGCACTGGGGCCAACGTCCTGACTTTC. This sequence encodes CASSGTGGTGANVLTF.

The gene calls are TRBV5-6 and TRBJ2-2; 9 bases agree with TRBD2. Germline V gene data show CDR1 as SGHDT and CDR2 as YYEEEE. The junction had 8 bases not matched to a gene; V was cut back by 4 bases and J by 1 base. The CDR3 runs 17 residues. In nucleotides, the CDR3 is TGTGCCAGCAGCCCGTTGGCTAGCGGGATGAACACCGGGGAGCTGTTTTTT. Its protein is CASSPLASGMNTGELFF.

V is TRBV3-1 and J is TRBJ2-7; 11 bases fit TRBD1. Germline V gene data show CDR1 as LGHDT and CDR2 as YNNKEL (reference sequence). The CDR3 totals 14 residues. V shed 2 bases, J shed 6 bases, and the junction held 3 bases outside the gene matches. The CDR3: CASSQSGTGGEQYF. The CDR3 DNA is TGTGCCAGCAGCCAATCCGGGACAGGGGGCGAGCAGTACTTC.

The rearrangement joins TRBV5-1 to TRBJ2-5, with 7 bases that match TRBD2. V lost 0 bases and J lost 1; bases outside the gene matches: 6. Germline-derived CDR1 and CDR2 are SGHRS and YFSETQ. CDR3 size: 16 residues. The CDR3 DNA sequence: TGCGCCAGCAGCTTGGGGCTAGCGGCCCTCCAAGAGACCCAGTACTTC. It is translated as CASSLGLAALQETQYF.

This chain connects TRBV6-2 or TRBV6-3 to TRBJ2-1; possible D gene TRBD2, 5 bases. The CDR3 covers 13 residues. Germline loops: CDR1 MNHEY, CDR2 SVGEGT. V was trimmed by 6 bases and J by 9 bases, leaving 15 bases between them. In nucleotides, the CDR3 is TGTGCCAGCAGGGACTCTCAGTTGGGTGAGCAGTTCTTC. As protein: CASRDSQLGEQFF.

Here the CDR3 DNA reads TGCGCCAGCAGCCCCGGGACAGGGGTTGAAGCTTTCTTT. The encoded protein is CASSPGTGVEAFF. The V call is TRBV5-1, the J call TRBJ1-1; 10 bases agree with TRBD1. The length of the CDR3 is 13 residues. The junction had 4 bases not matched to a gene; V was cut back by 4 bases and J by 7 bases. Germline V CDR1 and CDR2: SGHRS, YFSETQ.

The chain couples TRBV30 to TRBJ1-3; 8 positions match TRBD1. The germline V gene has CDR1 GTSNPN and CDR2 SVGIG (reference sequence). Trimming cost V 2 bases and J 4 bases; bases outside gene matches: 4. The CDR3 totals 14 residues. Here the CDR3 DNA reads TGTGCCTGGAGTCGGACAGGGAAAGGAAACACCATATATTTT. Protein sequence: CAWSRTGKGNTIYF.

The chain uses TRBV4-3 and TRBJ2-3; 7 bases map to TRBD2. Germline CDR1 and CDR2: LGHNA and YSLEER. Trimming cost V 4 bases and J 2 bases; bases outside gene matches: 9. The CDR3 runs to 16 residues. CDR3 protein: CASSPTGREDTDTQYF. Written as DNA, the CDR3 is TGCGCCAGCAGCCCCACCGGACGGGAGGACACAGATACGCAGTATTTT.

This chain uses TRBV5-1 with TRBJ1-1; D unclear. Germline V CDR1 and CDR2: SGHRS, YFSETQ. With 4 bases removed from V and 3 bases from J, the gap between germline ends came to 10 bases. CDR3 length equals 13 residues. Written as DNA, the CDR3 is TGCGCCAGCAGCGGGAGGCGAGACACTGAAGCTTTCTTT. Protein: CASSGRRDTEAFF.

The V call is TRBV28, the J call TRBJ2-7; unclear D gene. V lost 2 bases and J lost 0, with 11 bases in between. Per the germline V gene, CDR1 is MDHEN and CDR2 is SYDVKM. The CDR3 extends over 15 amino acids. The CDR3 protein is CASSLPAPLSYEQYF. The CDR3 DNA reads TGTGCCAGCAGTTTACCTGCCCCCCTCTCCTACGAGCAGTACTTC. The whole variable domain, remainder taken from reference TRBV28 and TRBJ2-7, is DVKVTQSSRYLVKRTGEKVFLECVQDMDHENMFWYRQDPGLGLRLIYFSYDVKMKEKGDIPEGYSVSREKKERFSLILESASTNQTSMYLCASSLPAPLSYEQYFGPGTRLTVT.

The CDR3 loop reads CASSPGDRRANGYTF. In DNA, the CDR3 is TGTGCCAGCAGCCCGGGGGACAGGAGGGCTAACGGCTACACCTTC. The chain carries TRBV28 and TRBJ1-2; 8 nucleotides align to TRBD1. Trimming removed 6 bases from V and 8 bases from J; junction bases left unmatched: 14. The CDR3 is made up of 15 amino acids. Germline assignment: CDR1 MDHEN and CDR2 SYDVKM.

The table lists this clonotype with a few counts. The chain carries TRBV11-2 and TRBJ2-7, with 7 bases identical to TRBD1. This CDR3 has 16 amino acids. Germline lookup yields CDR1 SGHAT and CDR2 FQNNGV. Trimming at V came to 0 bases and at J to 2 bases, leaving 7 bases not matched to a gene. The CDR3 nucleotides are TGTGCCAGCAGCTTAGAAGGGACAGTGAACGCCTACGAGCAGTACTTC. Its protein product is CASSLEGTVNAYEQYF.

The chain carries TRBV5-4 and TRBJ1-2; TRBD1 might be the D (6 bases). CDR3 length: 13 amino acids. CDR1 is SGHNT, CDR2 YYREEE, per germline (reference sequence). Trimming removed 4 bases at V and 3 bases at J, with 10 bases between. CDR3 nucleotides: TGTGCCAGCAGCCCGGACAGTTACTATGGCTACACCTTC. Translating gives CASSPDSYYGYTF.

V gene TRBV7-8 combines with J gene TRBJ1-2; the D gene is possibly TRBD1 (5 bases). This CDR3 spans 12 amino acids. Trimming cost V 5 bases and J 8 bases, with 12 bases left between them. Germline CDR1 is SGHVS and CDR2 is FQNEAQ. The CDR3 loop reads CASSPGRDGYTF. The CDR3 region has the DNA TGTGCCAGCAGCCCCGGCAGGGACGGCTACACCTTC.

The rearrangement links TRBV18 to TRBJ1-5, with D possibly being TRBD1 (5 bases). The germline CDR1 and CDR2 sequences are KGHSH and LQKENI. V was clipped by 3 bases and J by 6 bases, with 12 bases between them. This CDR3 is 14 amino acids long. The CDR3 region is CASSPGGDAQPQHF. The DNA of the CDR3 is TGTGCCAGCTCACCGGGCGGGGACGCTCAGCCCCAGCATTTT. Filled out from reference TRBV18 and TRBJ1-5, the complete variable domain reads NAGVMQNPRHLVRRRGQEARLRCSPMKGHSHVYWYRQLPEEGLKFMVYLQKENIIDESGMPKERFSAEFPKEGPSILRIQQVVRGDSAAYFCASSPGGDAQPQHFGDGTRLSIL.

This chain joins TRBV5-1 and TRBJ2-5, with 10 bases fitting TRBD2. There are 16 residues in the CDR3. Germline lookup yields CDR1 SGHRS and CDR2 YFSETQ. V was clipped by 0 bases and J by 5 bases; unmatched bases: 7. CDR3 in DNA: TGCGCCAGCAGCTTGGATAGCGGGGGGTCAACGGAGACCCAGTACTTC. This translates into CASSLDSGGSTETQYF.

The chain carries TRBV2 and TRBJ1-1, with unresolved D. V was cut by 2 bases and J by 1 base, with 11 bases left in between. The CDR3 runs to 15 residues. Germline assignment: CDR1 SNHLY and CDR2 FYNNEI. The CDR3 DNA reads TGTGCCAGCAGTGAAAGAGAATGGGGGAACACTGAAGCTTTCTTT. Protein product: CASSEREWGNTEAFF. Full variable domain (outside the CDR3, taken from reference TRBV2 and TRBJ1-1): EPEVTQTPSHQVTQMGQEVILRCVPISNHLYFYWYRQILGQKVEFLVSFYNNEISEKSEIFDDQFSVERPDGSNFTLKIRSTKLEDSAMYFCASSEREWGNTEAFFGQGTRLTVV.

This rearrangement joins TRBV2 to TRBJ1-3; the D gene is possibly TRBD1 (5 bases). Trimming shortened V by 8 bases and J by 4 bases, and 12 bases separated the two germline ends. Germline loops: CDR1 SNHLY, CDR2 FYNNEI. The CDR3 consists of 13 residues. DNA of the CDR3: TGTGCCAGCTCCTACGGGGGGGGAAACACCATATATTTT. It codes for CASSYGGGNTIYF.